What follows is one T cell receptor beta chain and its context. Generated by immunoSEQ multiplex PCR, the TCRdb table keeps only in-frame clones and is missing some. The table includes approximately 90,000 clones, roughly four fifths detected once. The CDR3 length is 18 residues. Looked up from germline, CDR1 is MNHEY and CDR2 is SMNVEV (reference sequence). Germline trimming cut 1 base from V and 9 bases from J; bases unmatched to any gene: 11. The source of the sample is a study of blood T cell repertoires in COVID-19. Study-wide background: COVID-19 samples from acute and convalescent phases originated in the United States, Italy and Spain. The analysed material was cDNA or gDNA that came from T cells, B-cell-depleted T cells, or PBMCs.

The receptor was derived from a woman older than 75 with acute or convalescent COVID-19. The chain couples TRBV27 to TRBJ1-6; 11 bases align to TRBD1. The sample taken for sequencing was peripheral blood. CDR3: CASSLLGQGVGPPSPLHF. The DNA for the CDR3 is TGTGCCAGCAGTTTATTGGGACAGGGGGTCGGTCCTCCTTCACCCCTCCACTTT.